This T cell receptor (beta chain) appears in the sequencing data of a study of T-cell reconstitution after alpha-beta-depleted transplantation in children. This clonotype appeared many times. Preparation of the TCRbeta library involved a method that used unique molecular identifiers. From the PCR reads, TCRdb called clonotypes with MiXCR, one entry per CDR3 protein. Seen here are around 300,000 distinct CDR3 sequences, more than 9% observed once, and the top ten hold about a quarter. This TCR was recovered from a male patient between 2 and 15 years old who had a stem cell transplant for chronic granulomatous disease, so the T cells may come from the graft donor. The source was peripheral blood, collected 180 days after TCRalphabeta/CD19-depleted stem cell transplant.

The CDR3 sequence: CASSPLRQESYGYTF. The CDR3 DNA reads TGTGCCAGCAGTCCTCTTCGGCAGGAAAGCTATGGCTACACCTTC. J is TRBJ1-2 and V is TRBV6-1, with D hard to call. The CDR3 covers 15 residues. The V gene lost 5 bases and the J gene lost 4 bases, with 17 bases spanning the gap. CDR1 and CDR2 (germline): MNHNS, SASEGT.